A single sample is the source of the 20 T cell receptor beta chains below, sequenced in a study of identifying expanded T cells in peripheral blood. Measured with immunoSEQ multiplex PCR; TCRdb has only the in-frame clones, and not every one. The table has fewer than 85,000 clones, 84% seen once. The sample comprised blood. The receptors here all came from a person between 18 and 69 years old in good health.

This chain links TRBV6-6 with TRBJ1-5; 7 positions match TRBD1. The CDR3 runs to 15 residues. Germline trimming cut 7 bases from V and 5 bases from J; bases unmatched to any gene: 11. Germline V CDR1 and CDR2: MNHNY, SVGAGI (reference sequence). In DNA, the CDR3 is TGTGCCAGCACCTGGGGAACAGGGGAGGATCAGCCCCAGCATTTT. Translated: CASTWGTGEDQPQHF.

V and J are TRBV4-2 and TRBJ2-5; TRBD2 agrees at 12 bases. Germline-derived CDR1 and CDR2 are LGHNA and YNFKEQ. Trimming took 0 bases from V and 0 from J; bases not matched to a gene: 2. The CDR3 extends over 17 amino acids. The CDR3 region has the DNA TGTGCCAGCAGCCAAGAAGGACTAGCGGGGTACCAAGAGACCCAGTACTTC. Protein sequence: CASSQEGLAGYQETQYF.

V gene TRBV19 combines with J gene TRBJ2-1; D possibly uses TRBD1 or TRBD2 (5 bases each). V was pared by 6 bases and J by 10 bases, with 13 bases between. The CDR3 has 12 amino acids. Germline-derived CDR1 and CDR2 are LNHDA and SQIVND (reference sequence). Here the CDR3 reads CASSRERGEQFF. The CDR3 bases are TGTGCCAGTAGCAGGGAGAGGGGAGAGCAGTTCTTC.

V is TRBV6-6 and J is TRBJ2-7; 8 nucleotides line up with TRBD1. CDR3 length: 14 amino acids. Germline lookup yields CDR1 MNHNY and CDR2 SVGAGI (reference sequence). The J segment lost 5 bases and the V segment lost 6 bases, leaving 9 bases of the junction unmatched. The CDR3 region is CASRIRQGANEQYF. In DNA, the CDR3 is TGTGCCAGCAGAATAAGGCAGGGGGCCAACGAGCAGTACTTC.

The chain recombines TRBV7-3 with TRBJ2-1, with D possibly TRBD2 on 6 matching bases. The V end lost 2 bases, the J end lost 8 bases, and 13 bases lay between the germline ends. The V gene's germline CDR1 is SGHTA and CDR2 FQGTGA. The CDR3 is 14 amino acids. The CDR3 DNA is TGTGCCAGCAGCTTATCGGATAGCGGCTATGAGCAGTTCTTC. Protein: CASSLSDSGYEQFF.

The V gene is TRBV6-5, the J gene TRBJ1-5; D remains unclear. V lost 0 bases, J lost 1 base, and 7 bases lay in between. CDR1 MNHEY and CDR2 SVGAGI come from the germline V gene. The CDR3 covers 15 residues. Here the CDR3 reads CASSYSGTSNQPQHF. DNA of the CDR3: TGTGCCAGCAGTTACTCAGGAACGAGCAATCAGCCCCAGCATTTT.

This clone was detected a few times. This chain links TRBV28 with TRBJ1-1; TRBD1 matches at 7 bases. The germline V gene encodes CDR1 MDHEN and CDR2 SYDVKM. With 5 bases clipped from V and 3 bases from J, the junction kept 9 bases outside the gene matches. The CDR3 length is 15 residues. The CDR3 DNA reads TGTGCCAGCAGTCCTTCGACAGGGTTGGACACTGAAGCTTTCTTT. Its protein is CASSPSTGLDTEAFF.

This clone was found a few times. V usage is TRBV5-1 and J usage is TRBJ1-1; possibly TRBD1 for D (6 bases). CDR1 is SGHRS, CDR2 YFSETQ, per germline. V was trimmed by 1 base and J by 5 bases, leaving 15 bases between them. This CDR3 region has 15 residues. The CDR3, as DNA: TGCGCCAGCAGCTTGCGGGGGCTAGAAAGGACTGAAGCTTTCTTT. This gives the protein CASSLRGLERTEAFF.

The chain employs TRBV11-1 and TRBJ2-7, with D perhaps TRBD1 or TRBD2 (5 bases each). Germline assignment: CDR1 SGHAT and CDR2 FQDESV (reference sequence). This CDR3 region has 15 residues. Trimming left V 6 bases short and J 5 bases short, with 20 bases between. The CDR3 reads CASSVAGTGMNEQYF. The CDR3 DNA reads TGTGCCAGCAGTGTAGCCGGGACGGGGATGAACGAGCAGTACTTC.

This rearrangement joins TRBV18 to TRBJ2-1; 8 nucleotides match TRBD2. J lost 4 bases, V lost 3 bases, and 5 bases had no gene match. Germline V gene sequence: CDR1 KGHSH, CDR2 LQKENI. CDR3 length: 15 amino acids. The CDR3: CASSPLAGIYNEQFF. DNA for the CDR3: TGTGCCAGCTCACCGCTAGCGGGTATATACAATGAGCAGTTCTTC.

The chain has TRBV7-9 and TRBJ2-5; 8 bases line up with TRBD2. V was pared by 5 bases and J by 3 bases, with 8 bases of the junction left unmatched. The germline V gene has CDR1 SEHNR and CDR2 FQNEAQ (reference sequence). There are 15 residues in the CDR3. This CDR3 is CASSAQRAGEETQYF. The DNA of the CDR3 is TGTGCCAGCAGCGCCCAGAGAGCGGGAGAAGAGACCCAGTACTTC.

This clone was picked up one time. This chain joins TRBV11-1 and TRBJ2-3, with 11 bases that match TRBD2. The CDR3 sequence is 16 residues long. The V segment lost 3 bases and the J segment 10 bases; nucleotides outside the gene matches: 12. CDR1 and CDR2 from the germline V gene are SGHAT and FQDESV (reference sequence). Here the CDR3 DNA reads TGTGCCAGCAGCTTGGCACTAGCGGGAGCCAAAAAGGCGCAGTATTTT. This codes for CASSLALAGAKKAQYF.

The CDR3 region has the DNA TGTGCCATCAGTCCTATCGCTCCGGGGACACAATTACAAGACTACACTGAAGCTTTCTTT. This translates into CAISPIAPGTQLQDYTEAFF. This chain connects TRBV10-3 to TRBJ1-1; possible D gene TRBD1, 6 bases. Germline-derived CDR1 and CDR2 are ENHRY and SYGVKD. The CDR3 is made up of 20 amino acids. Trimming shortened V by 5 bases and J by 3 bases, and 31 bases separated the two germline ends.

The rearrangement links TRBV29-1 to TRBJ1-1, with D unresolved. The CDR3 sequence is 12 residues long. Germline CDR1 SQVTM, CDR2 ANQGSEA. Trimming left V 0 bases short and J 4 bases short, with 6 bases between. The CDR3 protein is CSVEDPPTEAFF. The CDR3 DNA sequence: TGCAGCGTTGAAGATCCCCCCACTGAAGCTTTCTTT.

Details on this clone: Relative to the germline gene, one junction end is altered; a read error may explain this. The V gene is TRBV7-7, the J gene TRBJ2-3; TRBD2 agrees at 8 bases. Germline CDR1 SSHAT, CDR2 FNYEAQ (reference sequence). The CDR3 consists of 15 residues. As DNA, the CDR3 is TGTGCTAGCAGCCCGGGACTAGGGGGGGCAGATACGCAGTATTTT. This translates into CASSPGLGGADTQYF. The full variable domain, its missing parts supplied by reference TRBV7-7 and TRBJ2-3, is GAGVSQSPRYKVTKRGQDVTLRCDPISSHATLYWYQQALGQGPEFLTYFNYEAQPDKSGLPSDRFSAERPEGSISTLTIQRTEQRDSAMYRCASSPGLGGADTQYFGPGTRLTVL.

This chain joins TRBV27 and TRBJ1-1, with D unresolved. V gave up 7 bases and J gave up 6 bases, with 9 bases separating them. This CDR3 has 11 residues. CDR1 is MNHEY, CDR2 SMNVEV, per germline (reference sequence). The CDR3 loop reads CASMREAEAFF. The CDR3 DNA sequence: TGTGCCAGCATGCGGGAAGCTGAAGCTTTCTTT.

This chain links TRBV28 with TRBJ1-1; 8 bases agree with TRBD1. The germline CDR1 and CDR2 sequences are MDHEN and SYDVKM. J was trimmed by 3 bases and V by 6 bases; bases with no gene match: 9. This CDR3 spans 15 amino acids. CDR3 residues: CASSRPTGAYTEAFF. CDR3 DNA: TGTGCCAGCAGCCGGCCGACAGGGGCGTACACTGAAGCTTTCTTT. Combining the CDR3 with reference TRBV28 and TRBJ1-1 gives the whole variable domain DVKVTQSSRYLVKRTGEKVFLECVQDMDHENMFWYRQDPGLGLRLIYFSYDVKMKEKGDIPEGYSVSREKKERFSLILESASTNQTSMYLCASSRPTGAYTEAFFGQGTRLTVV.

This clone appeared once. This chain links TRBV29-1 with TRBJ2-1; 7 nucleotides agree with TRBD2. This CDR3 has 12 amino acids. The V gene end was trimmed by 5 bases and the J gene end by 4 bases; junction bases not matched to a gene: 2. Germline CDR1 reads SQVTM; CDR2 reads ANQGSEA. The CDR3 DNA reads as TGCAGCGTTACTAGCGAATACAATGAGCAGTTCTTC. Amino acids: CSVTSEYNEQFF.

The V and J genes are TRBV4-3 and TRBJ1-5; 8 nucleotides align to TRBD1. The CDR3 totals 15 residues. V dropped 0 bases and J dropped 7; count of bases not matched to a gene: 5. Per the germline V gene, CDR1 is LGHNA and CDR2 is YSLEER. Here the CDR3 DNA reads TGCGCCAGCAGCCAAGAGGCAGGGGGCGCGCAGCCCCAGCATTTT. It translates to CASSQEAGGAQPQHF.

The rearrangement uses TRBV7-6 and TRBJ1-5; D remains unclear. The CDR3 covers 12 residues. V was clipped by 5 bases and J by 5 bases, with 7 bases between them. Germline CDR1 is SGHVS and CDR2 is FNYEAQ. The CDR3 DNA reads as TGTGCCAGCAGCCCCCGGGATCAGCCCCAGCATTTT. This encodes CASSPRDQPQHF.